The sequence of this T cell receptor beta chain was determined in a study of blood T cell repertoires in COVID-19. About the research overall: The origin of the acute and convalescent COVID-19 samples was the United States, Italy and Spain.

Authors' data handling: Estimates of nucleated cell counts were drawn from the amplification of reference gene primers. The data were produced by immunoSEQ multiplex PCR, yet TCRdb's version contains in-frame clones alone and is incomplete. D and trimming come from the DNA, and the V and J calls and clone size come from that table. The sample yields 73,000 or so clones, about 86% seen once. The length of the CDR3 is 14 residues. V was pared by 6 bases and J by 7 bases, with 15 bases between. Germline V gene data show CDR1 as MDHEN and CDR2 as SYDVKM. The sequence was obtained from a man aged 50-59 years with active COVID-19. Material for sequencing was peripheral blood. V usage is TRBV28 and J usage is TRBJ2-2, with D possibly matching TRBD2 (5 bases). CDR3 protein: CASSPPARDGELFF. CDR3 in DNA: TGTGCCAGCAGCCCCCCTGCCCGGGACGGGGAGCTGTTTTTT.